Listed below are T cell receptor beta chains from one sample, sequenced in a study of shared clonotypes between healthy human individuals. TCRdb keeps only in-frame clones here, not all; method: immunoSEQ multiplex PCR. The repertoire holds roughly 760,000 clones, under 80% seen once, with 1.5% to 2% in the top ten. Input material: memory CD4+ T cells sorted from blood. The receptors were sampled from a woman aged 30 to 39 in good health. CDR3s leave out the opening cysteine and the closing phenylalanine or tryptophan. The size of a clone is reported for some rows only, either as once, few or many, or as a class for expanded clones.

j_call clone_size v_call cdr3_aa
TRBJ2-5 many TRBV5-1 ASSLLAEGQETQY
TRBJ1-1 - TRBV5-1 ASSLGVNTEAF
TRBJ2-7 - TRBV4-2 ASSQVSGNSYEQY
TRBJ2-3 - TRBV7-3 ASSLPGTSGRPSTDTQY
TRBJ2-1 - TRBV5-4 ASSSSSLGTSTEQF
TRBJ2-3 - TRBV9 ASSVGAVFTDTQY
TRBJ1-1 few TRBV6-1 ASSGGQGRNTEAF
TRBJ2-6 - TRBV5-1 ASSLRLDISGANVLT
TRBJ2-1 - TRBV19 ASNDRETEQF
TRBJ2-1 - TRBV25-1 ASSGRSQSSYNEQF
TRBJ1-2 - TRBV6-5 ASSYDRNYGYT
TRBJ1-1 - TRBV28 ASTQGPEAF
TRBJ1-2 - TRBV5-1 ASRIQGSYGYT
TRBJ1-4 - TRBV19 ASSIWADNEKLF
TRBJ1-2 - TRBV29-1 SAGKRGQNYGYT
TRBJ1-2 - TRBV6-1 ASSRNTDGYT
TRBJ2-1 - TRBV7-8 ASSLGGNYNEQF
TRBJ1-1 - TRBV6-5 ASRPTRPGTEAF
TRBJ1-5 - TRBV28 ASGYQPQH
TRBJ2-5 - TRBV14 ASSQDWLAGGETQY
TRBJ2-2 - TRBV25-1 ASSPKPGTGNTGELF
TRBJ2-7 few TRBV6-5 ASSTDKSYEQY
TRBJ1-1 - TRBV15 ATSWGGGTEAF
TRBJ2-2 - TRBV7-2 ASSLNPTGELF
TRBJ1-3 - TRBV5-6 ASSSQGRTIY
TRBJ2-5 - TRBV2 ASSRSSGRAGETQY